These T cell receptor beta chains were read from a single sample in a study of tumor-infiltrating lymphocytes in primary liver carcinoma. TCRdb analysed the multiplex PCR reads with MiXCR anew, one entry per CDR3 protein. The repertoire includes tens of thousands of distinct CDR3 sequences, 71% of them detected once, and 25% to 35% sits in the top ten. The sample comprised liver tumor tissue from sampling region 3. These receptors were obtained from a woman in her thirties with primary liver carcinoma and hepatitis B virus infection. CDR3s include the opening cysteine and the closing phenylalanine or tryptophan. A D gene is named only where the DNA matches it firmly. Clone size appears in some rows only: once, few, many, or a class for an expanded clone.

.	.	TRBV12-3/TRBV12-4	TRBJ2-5	CAGSSTVRGETQYF	TGTGCCGGCAGCTCAACAGTGAGGGGAGAGACCCAATACTTC
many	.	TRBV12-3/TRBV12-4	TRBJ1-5	CASSFGRGTDTQHF	TGTGCCAGCAGTTTTGGTCGTGGCACAGATACGCAGCATTTT
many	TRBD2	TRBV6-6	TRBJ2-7	CASWEAGGREQYF	TGTGCCAGCTGGGAAGCGGGAGGTAGGGAGCAGTACTTC
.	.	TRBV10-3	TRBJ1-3	CAISESAFGNTIYF	TGTGCCATCAGTGAGTCAGCTTTTGGAAACACCATATACTTT
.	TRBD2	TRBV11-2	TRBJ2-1	CASSRRLAGEPGDEQFF	TGTGCTAGTAGCAGGAGACTAGCGGGAGAGCCGGGGGATGAGCAGTTCTTC
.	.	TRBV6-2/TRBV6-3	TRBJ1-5	CASSYQDDQPQHF	TGTGCCAGCAGTTATCAGGATGATCAGCCCCAGCATTTT
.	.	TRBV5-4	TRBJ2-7	CASSLATGAGYEHYF	TGTGCCAGCAGCTTGGCGACCGGGGCAGGCTACGAGCATTACTTC
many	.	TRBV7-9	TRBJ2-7	CASGWGLAAPYEQYF	TGTGCCAGCGGCTGGGGATTAGCCGCACCTTACGAGCAGTACTTC
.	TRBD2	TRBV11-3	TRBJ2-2	CVSSRILLAGVPGELFF	TGTGTCAGTAGCCGCATTCTACTAGCGGGAGTTCCCGGGGAGCTGTTTTTT
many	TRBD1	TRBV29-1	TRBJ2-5	CSVEGGTGEQETQYF	TGCAGCGTTGAAGGGGGGACAGGGGAACAAGAGACCCAGTACTTC
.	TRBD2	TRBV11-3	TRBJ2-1	CAGSRLTGGGYEQFF	TGTGCGGGCAGCCGACTAACGGGGGGGGGGTATGAGCAGTTCTTC
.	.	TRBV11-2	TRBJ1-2	CASSQRGGGDYTF	TGTGCCAGCTCTCAGAGGGGGGGTGGAGACTACACCTTC
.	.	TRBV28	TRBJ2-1	CVSNTDITEEFF	TGTGTCAGCAATACCGATATTACGGAGGAGTTCTTC
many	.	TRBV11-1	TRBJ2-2	CASRKQGIDIGELFF	TGTGCCAGCAGAAAACAGGGTATTGACATCGGGGAGCTGTTTTTT
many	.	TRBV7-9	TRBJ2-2	CASSPVDSGELFF	TGTGCCAGCAGCCCTGTCGACTCCGGGGAGCTGTTTTTT
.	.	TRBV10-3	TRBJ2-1	CTISPTATRDKQFF	TGTACCATCAGTCCCACGGCGACTCGGGATAAGCAGTTCTTC
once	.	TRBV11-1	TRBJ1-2	CASSFSASLRGYTF	TGCGCTAGCAGCTTTTCAGCGTCCTTGAGAGGCTACACCTTC
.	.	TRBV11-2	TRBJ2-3	CVSSLGGLTYTSATQYF	TGTGTCAGCAGCTTAGGGGGACTAACGTACACGTCAGCTACGCAGTATTTT
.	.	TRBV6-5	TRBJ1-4	CASRPRATNEKLFF	TGTGCCAGCAGACCGAGAGCAACTAATGAAAAACTGTTTTTT
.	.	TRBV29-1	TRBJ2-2	CSIELDTRKLFF	TGCAGCATTGAACTGGATACGAGGAAGCTGTTTTTT
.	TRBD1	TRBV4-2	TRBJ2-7	CANSRDRGYEQYF	TGTGCCAATAGCCGGGACAGGGGTTACGAGCAGTACTTC
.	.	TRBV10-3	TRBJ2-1	CAISSTATRDEQFF	TGTGCCATCAGTTCCACGGCAACCCGGGATGAACAGTTCTTC
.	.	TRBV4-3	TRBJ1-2	CASSAELDIYAYTF	TGCGCCAGCAGCGCCGAGTTGGACATCTATGCCTACACCTTC
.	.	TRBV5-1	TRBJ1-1	CASSLTGGDTEVFF	TGCGCCAGCAGCCTGACCGGCGGGGACACTGAAGTTTTCTTT
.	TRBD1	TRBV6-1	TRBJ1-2	CASTIAGTGMSDYTF	TGTGCCAGCACGATCGCTGGGACAGGGATGAGTGACTACACCTTC
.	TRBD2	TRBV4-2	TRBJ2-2	CASSLSGAASGSKSGELFF	TGTGCCAGCAGCCTAAGCGGCGCGGCTAGCGGGAGTAAGAGTGGGGAACTGTTTTTT
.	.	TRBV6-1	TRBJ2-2	CASSETLPGGTATTGELFF	TGTGCCAGTAGTGAAACCCTTCCCGGGGGCACCGCGACCACCGGGGAGCTGTTTTTT
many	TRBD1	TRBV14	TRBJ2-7	CASSETGRYEQHF	TGTGCCAGCAGTGAGACAGGGCGCTACGAGCAGCACTTC
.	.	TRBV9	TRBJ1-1	CACSVAHSGTEAFF	TGTGCCTGCAGCGTAGCCCATTCGGGCACTGAAGCTTTCTTT
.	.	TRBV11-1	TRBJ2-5	CVSSPIGAQKIDQYF	TGTGTCAGCAGCCCCATAGGGGCCCAGAAGATAGACCAGTACTTC
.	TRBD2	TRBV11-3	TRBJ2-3	CASSLGLAGGGCTDTRYF	TGTGCCAGCAGCCTAGGACTAGCGGGAGGAGGATGCACAGATACGCGGTATTTT
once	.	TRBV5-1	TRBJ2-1	CASSLGYGSYNEQFF	TGCGCCAGCAGCTTGGGATATGGGTCCTACAATGAGCAGTTCTTC
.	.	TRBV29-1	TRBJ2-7	CSVGVGSYEHYF	.
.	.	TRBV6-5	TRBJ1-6	CARSSNGGYYNPPLHF	TGTGCCAGAAGTTCTAACGGAGGCTACTATAATCCACCCCTCCACTTT
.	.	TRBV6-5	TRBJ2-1	CASGPRVRPDRYNEQFF	TGTGCCAGCGGACCCCGGGTTCGACCGGATCGCTACAATGAGCAGTTCTTC
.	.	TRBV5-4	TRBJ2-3	CAGSPTGTEADTQYF	TGTGCAGGCAGCCCGACCGGGACGGAGGCGGATACGCAGTATTTT
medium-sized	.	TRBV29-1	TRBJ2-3	CTRQGSASGTLTDTQYF	TGCACCCGACAGGGGTCGGCTAGCGGGACCCTCACAGATACGCAGTATTTT
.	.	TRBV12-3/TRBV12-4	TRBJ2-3	CDSCFPPPSTDTQYF	TGTGACAGCTGTTTTCCCCCTCCGAGCACAGATACGCAGTATTTT
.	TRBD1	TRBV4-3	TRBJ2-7	CASGQDRWTGWEQYF	TGCGCCAGTGGCCAAGATCGATGGACAGGGTGGGAGCAGTACTTC
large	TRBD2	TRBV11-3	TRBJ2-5	CASSLDGLAGWQTQYF	TGTGCCAGCAGCTTAGATGGACTAGCGGGATGGCAGACCCAGTACTTC
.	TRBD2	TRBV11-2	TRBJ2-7	CASNLVVGLAGEEQHF	TGTGCCAGCAACTTAGTGGTGGGACTAGCAGGGGAAGAGCAGCACTTC
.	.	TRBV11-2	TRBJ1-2	CASSLDGMAERGYTF	TGTGCCAGCAGTTTAGATGGGATGGCAGAGAGAGGCTACACCTTT
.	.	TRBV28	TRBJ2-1	CASSRALGLNEQFF	TGTGCAAGCAGTCGCGCCCTGGGGTTAAATGAGCAGTTCTTC
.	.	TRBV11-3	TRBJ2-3	CACRYTDTQYF	TGTGCCTGCAGATATACAGATACGCAGTATTTT
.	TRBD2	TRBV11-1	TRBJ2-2	CTSSGVMAGVSGELFF	TGTACCAGCAGCGGGGTTATGGCGGGGGTGTCCGGGGAGCTGTTTTTT
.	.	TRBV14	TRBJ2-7	CASNQESTETRSYEQYF	TGTGCCAGCAACCAAGAGTCGACGGAGACTAGGTCCTACGAGCAGTACTTC
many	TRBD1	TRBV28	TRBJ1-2	CASSPAGQIYGYTF	TGTGCCAGCAGTCCGGCGGGACAGATCTATGGCTACACCTTC
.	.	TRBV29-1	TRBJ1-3	CSVAAYPGNAVYF	TGCAGCGTTGCCGCCTATCCTGGAAACGCCGTATATTTC
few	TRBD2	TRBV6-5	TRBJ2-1	CANSETSGSYNEQFF	TGCGCCAACAGTGAAACTAGCGGGAGCTACAATGAGCAGTTCTTC
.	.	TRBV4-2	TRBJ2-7	CANSQEHLGLGGPREQYF	TGTGCCAACAGCCAGGAACACCTAGGACTGGGGGGACCGCGCGAGCAGTATTTC
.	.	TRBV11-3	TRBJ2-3	CASSFRTGTDTHYF	TGTGCCAGCAGCTTCCGGACGGGCACAGATACGCATTATTTT
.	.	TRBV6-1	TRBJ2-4	CAISPHAGNQNIQHF	TGTGCCATCTCCCCACATGCAGGGAACCAAAACATTCAGCACTTC
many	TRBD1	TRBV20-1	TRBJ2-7	CSAGWGQRNYKQYF	TGCAGTGCGGGGTGGGGACAGAGAAACTACAAGCAGTACTTC
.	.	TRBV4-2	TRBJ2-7	CASSQDPCRAYEQYF	TGTGCCAGCAGCCAAGATCCATGCAGGGCCTACGAACAGTACTTC
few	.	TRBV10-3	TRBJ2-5	CAISESATKQETQYF	TGTGCCATCAGTGAGTCGGCTACAAAGCAAGAGACCCAGTACTTC